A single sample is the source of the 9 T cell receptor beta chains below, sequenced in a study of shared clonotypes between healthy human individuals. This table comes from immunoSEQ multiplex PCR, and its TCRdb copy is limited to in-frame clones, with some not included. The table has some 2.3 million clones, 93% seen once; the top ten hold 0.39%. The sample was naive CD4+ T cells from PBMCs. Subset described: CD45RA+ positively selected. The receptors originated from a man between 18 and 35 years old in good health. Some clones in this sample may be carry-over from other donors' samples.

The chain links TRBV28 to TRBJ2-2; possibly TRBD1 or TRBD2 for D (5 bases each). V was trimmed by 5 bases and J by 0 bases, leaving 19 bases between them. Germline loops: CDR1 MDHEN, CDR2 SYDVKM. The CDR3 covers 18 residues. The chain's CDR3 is CASSQLLGRQPNTGELFF. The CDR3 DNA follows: TGTGCCAGCAGTCAGCTCTTGGGACGCCAACCGAACACCGGGGAGCTGTTTTTT. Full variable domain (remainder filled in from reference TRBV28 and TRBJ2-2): DVKVTQSSRYLVKRTGEKVFLECVQDMDHENMFWYRQDPGLGLRLIYFSYDVKMKEKGDIPEGYSVSREKKERFSLILESASTNQTSMYLCASSQLLGRQPNTGELFFGEGSRLTVL.

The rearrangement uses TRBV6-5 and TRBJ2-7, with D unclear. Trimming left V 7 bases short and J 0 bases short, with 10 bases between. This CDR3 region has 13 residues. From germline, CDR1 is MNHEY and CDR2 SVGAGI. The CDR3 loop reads CASTPASSYEQYF. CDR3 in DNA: TGTGCCAGCACCCCCGCTAGCTCCTACGAGCAGTACTTC.

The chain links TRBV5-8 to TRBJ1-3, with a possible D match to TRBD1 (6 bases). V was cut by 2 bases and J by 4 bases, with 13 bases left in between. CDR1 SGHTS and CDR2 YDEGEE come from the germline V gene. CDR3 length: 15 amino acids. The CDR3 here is CASSFRTTGGNTIYF. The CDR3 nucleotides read TGTGCCAGCAGCTTTAGGACAACAGGGGGAAACACCATATATTTT. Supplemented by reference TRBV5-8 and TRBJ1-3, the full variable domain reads EAGVTQSPTHLIKTRGQQATLRCSPISGHTSVYWYQQALGLGLQFLLWYDEGEERNRGNFPPRFSGRQFPNYSSELNVNALELEDSALYLCASSFRTTGGNTIYFGEGSWLTVV.

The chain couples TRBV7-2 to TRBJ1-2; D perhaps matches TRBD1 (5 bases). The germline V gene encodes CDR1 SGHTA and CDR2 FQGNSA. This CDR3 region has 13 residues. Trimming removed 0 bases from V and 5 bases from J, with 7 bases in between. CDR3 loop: CASSLAGEYGYTF. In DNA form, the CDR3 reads TGTGCCAGCAGCTTAGCAGGGGAATATGGCTACACCTTC.

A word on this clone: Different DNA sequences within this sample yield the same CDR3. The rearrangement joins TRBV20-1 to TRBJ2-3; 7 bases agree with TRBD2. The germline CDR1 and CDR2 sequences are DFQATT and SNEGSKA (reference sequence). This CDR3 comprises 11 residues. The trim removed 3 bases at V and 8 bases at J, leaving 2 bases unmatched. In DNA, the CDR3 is TGCAGTGCTAGGACTAGCTCTACGCAGTATTTT. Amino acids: CSARTSSTQYF.

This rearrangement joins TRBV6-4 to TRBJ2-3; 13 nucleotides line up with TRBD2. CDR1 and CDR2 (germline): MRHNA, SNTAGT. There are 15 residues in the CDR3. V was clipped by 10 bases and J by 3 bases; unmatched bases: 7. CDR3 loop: CATRTSGSRTDTQYF. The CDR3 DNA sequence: TGTGCCACCCGGACTAGCGGGAGTAGGACAGATACGCAGTATTTT.

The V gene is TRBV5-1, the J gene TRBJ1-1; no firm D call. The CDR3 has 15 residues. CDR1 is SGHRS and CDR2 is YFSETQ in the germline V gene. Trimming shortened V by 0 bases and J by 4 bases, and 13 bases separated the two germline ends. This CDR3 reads CASSLATATVTEAFF. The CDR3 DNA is TGCGCCAGCAGCTTGGCCACAGCCACAGTCACTGAAGCTTTCTTT. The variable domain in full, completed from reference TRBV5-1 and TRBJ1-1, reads KAGVTQTPRYLIKTRGQQVTLSCSPISGHRSVSWYQQTPGQGLQFLFEYFSETQRNKGNFPGRFSGRQFSNSRSEMNVSTLELGDSALYLCASSLATATVTEAFFGQGTRLTVV.

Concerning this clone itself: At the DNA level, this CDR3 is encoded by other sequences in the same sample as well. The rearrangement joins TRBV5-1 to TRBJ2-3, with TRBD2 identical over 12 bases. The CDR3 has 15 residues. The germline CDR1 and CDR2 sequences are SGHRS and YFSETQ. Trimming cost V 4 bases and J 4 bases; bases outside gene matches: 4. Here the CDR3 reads CASSTLAGGSDTQYF. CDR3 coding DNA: TGCGCCAGCAGCACACTAGCGGGAGGTTCAGATACGCAGTATTTT.

In nucleotides, the CDR3 is TGTGCCAGCAGCTTAACACTAGCGGGAGCGGAGACCCAGTACTTC. Translation gives CASSLTLAGAETQYF. The chain recombines TRBV7-3 with TRBJ2-5; 11 bases agree with TRBD2. The J segment lost 5 bases and the V segment lost 0 bases, leaving 2 bases of the junction unmatched. This CDR3 spans 15 amino acids. Germline lookup yields CDR1 SGHTA and CDR2 FQGTGA. The full variable domain, in which reference TRBV7-3 and TRBJ2-5 provide the parts outside the CDR3, is GAGVSQTPSNKVTEKGKYVELRCDPISGHTALYWYRQSLGQGPEFLIYFQGTGAADDSGLPNDRFFAVRPEGSVSTLKIQRTERGDSAVYLCASSLTLAGAETQYFGPGTRLLVL.